This TCR beta chain comes out of a study of blood T cells in healthy people across ages. Alongside a J-beta primer mix, a sample-barcoded 5' primer served in a second PCR lasting about 6 to 12 cycles. A template-switch adaptor containing 12 random nucleotides labeled each cDNA molecule. TCRdb reprocessed the 5' RACE reads with MiXCR, giving one entry per CDR3 protein. This sample carries about 830,000 distinct CDR3 sequences, about 59% of them seen once, and the ten largest clones take around a quarter. The ends lost 6 bases at V and 4 bases at J; junction bases unmatched: 14. The CDR3 has 18 amino acids. Germline assignment: CDR1 SGHKS and CDR2 YYEKEE (reference sequence). Study-wide findings and caveats: Observed TCR beta diversity showed a strong correlation with the percentage of naive T cells as measured by flow cytometry.

A word on this clonotype: What it binds is not known.

The receptor comes from a young man in good health. The chain combines TRBV5-5 with TRBJ2-5; 14 bases map to TRBD2. Sequenced: blood. The CDR3 reads CASTFGGLAGGSGETQYF. The CDR3 DNA sequence: TGTGCCAGCACCTTTGGAGGACTAGCGGGGGGTAGTGGAGAGACCCAGTACTTC.